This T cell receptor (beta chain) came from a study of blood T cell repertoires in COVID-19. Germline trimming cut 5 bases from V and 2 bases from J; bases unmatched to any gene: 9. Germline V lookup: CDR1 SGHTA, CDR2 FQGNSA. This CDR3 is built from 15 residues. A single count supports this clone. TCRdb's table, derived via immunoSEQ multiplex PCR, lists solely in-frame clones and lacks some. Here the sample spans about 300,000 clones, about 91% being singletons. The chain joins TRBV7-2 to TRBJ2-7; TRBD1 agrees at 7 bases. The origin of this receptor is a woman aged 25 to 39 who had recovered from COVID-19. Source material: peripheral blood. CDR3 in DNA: TGTGCCAGCAGCCAGACCGGGACAGTTACCTACGAGCAGTACTTC. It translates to CASSQTGTVTYEQYF.